The 20 T cell receptor beta chains reported below all come from one sample, sequenced in a study of shared clonotypes between healthy human individuals (dated by TCRdb to 2018 to 2020). The method behind the library was the immunoSEQ multiplex PCR assay. Held by TCRdb, this immuneACCESS table contains in-frame sequences only and omits some clones. Under half of the omission traces to an unresolved V gene where checked; the cause of the rest is unknown. The sample yields roughly 500,000 clones; around 80% were counted once. Jointly, the top ten make up under 15% of the sample. The sample consisted of PBMCs. Receptors were obtained from a middle-aged woman in good health. Some clones in this sample may be carry-over from other donors' samples.

V gene TRBV5-8 combines with J gene TRBJ2-5; 7 bases align to TRBD1. The junction had 6 bases not matched to a gene; V was cut back by 2 bases and J by 2 bases. The V gene's germline CDR1 is SGHTS and CDR2 YDEGEE. This CDR3 is built from 15 residues. CDR3 DNA sequence: TGTGCCAGCAGCTTTAGAGGACAGGAACAAGAGACCCAGTACTTC. Protein: CASSFRGQEQETQYF.

The CDR3 loop reads CASSTGQGAVYGYTF. For the CDR3, the DNA is TGTGCCAGCAGCACCGGACAGGGGGCGGTCTATGGCTACACCTTC. This rearrangement joins TRBV5-6 to TRBJ1-2; 11 nucleotides match TRBD1. CDR3 length: 15 amino acids. J was trimmed by 4 bases and V by 4 bases; bases with no gene match: 6. Germline lookup yields CDR1 SGHDT and CDR2 YYEEEE. Drawing the rest from reference TRBV5-6 and TRBJ1-2, the complete variable domain is DAGVTQSPTHLIKTRGQQVTLRCSPKSGHDTVSWYQQALGQGPQFIFQYYEEEERQRGNFPDRFSGHQFPNYSSELNVNALLLGDSALYLCASSTGQGAVYGYTFGSGTRLTVV.

This clone was observed a few times. J is TRBJ2-1 and V is TRBV5-4, with 7 bases aligning to TRBD2. Germline V gene sequence: CDR1 SGHNT, CDR2 YYREEE (reference sequence). The V segment lost 6 bases and the J segment 1 base; nucleotides outside the gene matches: 4. The CDR3 contains 14 residues. The CDR3 DNA follows: TGTGCCAGCAATCCGGGACTATCCTACAATGAGCAGTTCTTC. This sequence encodes CASNPGLSYNEQFF.

The chain couples TRBV7-7 to TRBJ2-7, with TRBD2 matching 8 bases. The germline V gene encodes CDR1 SSHAT and CDR2 FNYEAQ (reference sequence). The CDR3 is 15 residues long. V was clipped by 1 base and J by 7 bases; unmatched bases: 9. The CDR3 sequence: CASSLVGTPGGEQYF. The CDR3 DNA sequence: TGTGCCAGCAGCTTAGTCGGGACACCGGGGGGGGAGCAGTACTTC.

J is TRBJ2-7 and V is TRBV11-1; 16 positions match TRBD2. V was pared by 5 bases and J by 2 bases, with 6 bases of the junction left unmatched. CDR1 SGHAT and CDR2 FQDESV come from the germline V gene (reference sequence). The CDR3 has 17 residues. The CDR3 here is CASSPGLAGGAPYEQYF. The DNA for the CDR3 is TGTGCCAGCAGCCCGGGACTAGCGGGAGGGGCCCCCTACGAGCAGTACTTC.

Details on this clone: A much larger clone sits a single nucleotide away, making a read error possible. Other DNA sequences of this sample code for an identical CDR3. The rearrangement joins TRBV5-1 to TRBJ2-7; 8 bases are shared with TRBD2. Per germline, CDR1 SGHRS and CDR2 YFSETQ. The CDR3 runs 15 residues. V dropped 1 base and J dropped 5; count of bases not matched to a gene: 8. DNA of the CDR3: TGCGCCAGCAGCTTGTCCTCGGGAGGGCCCCACGAGCAGTACTTC. This gives the protein CASSLSSGGPHEQYF.

This clone was recorded only once. The chain carries TRBV6-5 and TRBJ2-2; D is undetermined. Germline CDR1 reads MNHEY; CDR2 reads SVGAGI. This CDR3 contains 13 residues. Deletions cut 6 bases from V and 7 bases from J, with 12 bases between. The chain's CDR3 is CASRVVGGGELFF. The CDR3 nucleotides read TGTGCCAGCAGGGTTGTGGGTGGCGGGGAGCTGTTTTTT.

V is TRBV10-3 and J is TRBJ1-4; 7 positions match TRBD1. The germline gives CDR1 ENHRY, CDR2 SYGVKD. The CDR3 consists of 14 residues. V lost 9 bases and J lost 5; bases outside the gene matches: 9. CDR3 nucleotide sequence: TGTGCCATAAGCCCCGGGACAGAGAATGAAAAACTGTTTTTT. Its translation is CAISPGTENEKLFF.

V gene TRBV4-1 combines with J gene TRBJ2-7, with 8 positions matching TRBD1. The V gene end was trimmed by 1 base and the J gene end by 2 bases; junction bases not matched to a gene: 7. Germline loops: CDR1 MGHRA, CDR2 YSYEKL. CDR3 size: 16 residues. CDR3 coding DNA: TGCGCCAGCAGCCAAGTCGGAAAGACAGGGGCCTACGAGCAGTACTTC. This gives the protein CASSQVGKTGAYEQYF.

The chain has TRBV6-4 and TRBJ2-1; D is possibly TRBD1 (6 bases). The V and J ends lost 10 bases and 5 bases respectively, with 18 bases between them. In germline, CDR1 is MRHNA, CDR2 SNTAGT. This CDR3 region has 14 residues. DNA of the CDR3: TGTGCCACCTCCGAGGGGGACCCGCACAATGAGCAGTTCTTC. Its translation is CATSEGDPHNEQFF.

Only a few counts were recorded for this clone. The chain is built from TRBV19 and TRBJ2-1, with D possibly TRBD2 on 5 matching bases. This CDR3 region has 16 residues. Germline-derived CDR1 and CDR2 are LNHDA and SQIVND (reference sequence). V dropped 5 bases and J dropped 7 bases, with 21 bases sitting between them. The CDR3 DNA reads as TGTGCCAGTAGTCCGAAGGACTGGCCTTCGTGGAATGAGCAGTTCTTC. This encodes CASSPKDWPSWNEQFF.

This sequence joins TRBV7-6 and TRBJ2-5; D perhaps matches TRBD2 (5 bases). CDR3 length: 14 residues. Germline V CDR1 and CDR2: SGHVS, FNYEAQ. V lost 4 bases to trimming and J lost 2 bases, with 11 bases between them. The CDR3 is CASSSPAVQETQYF. CDR3 nucleotides: TGTGCCAGCAGCTCCCCAGCGGTACAAGAGACCCAGTACTTC.

This rearrangement joins TRBV19 to TRBJ1-3, with 8 bases that match TRBD1. V lost 5 bases, J lost 0 bases, and 3 bases stayed unmatched. Per the germline V gene, CDR1 is LNHDA and CDR2 is SQIVND (reference sequence). This CDR3 comprises 15 residues. CDR3 coding DNA: TGTGCCAGTAGTCAGACAGGGGACTCTGGAAACACCATATATTTT. Encoded protein: CASSQTGDSGNTIYF.

The chain couples TRBV9 to TRBJ2-1; 8 bases match TRBD2. The CDR3 has 18 residues. CDR1 and CDR2 (germline): SGDLS, YYNGEE. V dropped 3 bases and J dropped 3; count of bases not matched to a gene: 14. The CDR3 is CASSGLSGAGGLYNEQFF. Here the CDR3 DNA reads TGTGCCAGCAGCGGCCTATCGGGGGCGGGAGGCCTCTACAATGAGCAGTTCTTC.

This chain joins TRBV7-2 and TRBJ2-7, with a possible D match to TRBD2 (7 bases). The CDR3 length is 14 residues. Germline CDR1 reads SGHTA; CDR2 reads FQGNSA. V gave up 5 bases and J gave up 5 bases, with 16 bases separating them. CDR3 amino acids: CASSPTRGGHEQYF. The CDR3 bases are TGTGCCAGCAGCCCCACAAGGGGGGGACACGAGCAGTACTTC.

The chain joins TRBV10-3 to TRBJ1-5; D remains ambiguous. The CDR3 sequence is 13 residues long. Between the trimmed V and J ends, which lost 6 bases and 0 bases, there was a span of 6 bases. The germline V gene encodes CDR1 ENHRY and CDR2 SYGVKD. CDR3 coding DNA: TGTGCCATCAGCCCAGATAGCAATCAGCCCCAGCATTTT. Amino acid sequence: CAISPDSNQPQHF.

Notes on this clone: This likely reflects a read error, since a far larger clone is one base away. The same CDR3 can be traced to other DNA sequences in this sample. The J gene is TRBJ2-7, the V gene TRBV4-1, with 9 positions matching TRBD1. Germline CDR1 MGHRA, CDR2 YSYEKL. The CDR3 length is 15 residues. CDR3 nucleotides: TGTGCCAGCAGCCGGTTAGGGGACAGGGCCTATGAGCAGTACTTC. Encoded protein: CASSRLGDRAYEQYF.

The V and J genes are TRBV14 and TRBJ2-1; D is ambiguous. V gave up 5 bases and J gave up 6 bases, with 11 bases separating them. Germline loops: CDR1 SGHDN, CDR2 FVKESK. This CDR3 contains 13 residues. The CDR3 nucleotides read TGTGCCAGCAGCTCTGGGGTGGCCAATGAGCAGTTCTTC. Translated: CASSSGVANEQFF.

V is TRBV5-6 and J is TRBJ2-4, with TRBD2 matching over 8 bases. V shed 4 bases, J shed 0 bases, and the junction held 6 bases outside the gene matches. This CDR3 has 16 residues. Germline CDR1 and CDR2: SGHDT and YYEEEE. CDR3 DNA sequence: TGTGCCAGCAGCATACTAGCGGAGAAAGCCAAAAACATTCAGTACTTC. Translation gives CASSILAEKAKNIQYF.

The chain is built from TRBV7-9 and TRBJ2-5; no definite D call. CDR1 and CDR2 from the germline V gene are SEHNR and FQNEAQ (reference sequence). The CDR3 contains 15 residues. The V and J ends lost 5 bases and 3 bases respectively, with 16 bases between them. CDR3: CASSPHGRREETQYF. DNA for the CDR3: TGTGCCAGCAGCCCACACGGACGAAGGGAAGAGACCCAGTACTTC.